This T cell receptor (beta chain) emerged from a study of CD4 T cells in relation to SARS-CoV-2 and coronaviruses. Study at large: Controls used an HIV-1 Nef peptide pool or no peptide.

Measured with immunoSEQ multiplex PCR; TCRdb has only the in-frame clones, and not every one. The sample has about 19,000 clones, more than 60% seen once. In regard to this clone: No antigen is known for it.

The CDR3 consists of 14 residues. The germline V gene encodes CDR1 SGHRS and CDR2 YFSETQ. Between the trimmed V and J ends, which lost 3 bases and 2 bases, there was a span of 11 bases. Unexposed donor CD4+ T cells date from about 2011-2018, before the COVID-19 pandemic. After nine to ten days of culture, CD4+ T cells were isolated. Unexposed-donor CD4+ T cells were probed with SARS-CoV-2 S/N and four cold-coronavirus spikes, cells permitting. General study points: Approximately 65% of donors had memory CD4+ clonotypes crossrecognizing SARS-CoV-2 and common cold coronavirus spike.

This TCR derives from a human donor in good health. The sequenced sample was CD4+ T cells from PBMCs, cultured in vitro. The rearrangement links TRBV5-1 to TRBJ2-5; D is uncertain. CDR3 in amino acids: CASSSHDWQETQYF. The CDR3, as DNA: TGCGCCAGCAGCTCACATGACTGGCAAGAGACCCAGTACTTC.